This passage covers 22 T cell receptor beta chains from one sample sequenced in a study of OX40 agonist ivuxolimab in advanced cancers. Here immunoSEQ multiplex PCR was the method, and the copy in TCRdb shows in-frame clones only, minus some. The table includes 30,000 to 40,000 clones, approximately 79% detected once. This material consisted of CD4+ or CD8+ T cells sorted from blood, taken in a trial of the OX40 agonist ivuxolimab. Receptors were obtained from an adult with an advanced solid tumor such as melanoma, head and neck, liver or kidney cancer.

This sequence joins TRBV27 and TRBJ1-2, with D perhaps TRBD1 (5 bases). Deletions cut 3 bases from V and 3 bases from J, with 8 bases between. The CDR3 extends over 13 amino acids. From germline, CDR1 is MNHEY and CDR2 SMNVEV (reference sequence). The CDR3 loop is CASSLQGDYGYTF. CDR3 sequence (DNA): TGTGCCAGCAGTTTGCAGGGAGACTATGGCTACACCTTC.

V and J are TRBV19 and TRBJ2-5; 10 bases fit TRBD1. This CDR3 is 15 amino acids long. Germline V gene lookup returns CDR1 LNHDA and CDR2 SQIVND (reference sequence). V lost 1 base, J lost 5 bases, and 4 bases stayed unmatched. The CDR3 protein is CASSIVGTGAETQYF. CDR3 DNA sequence: TGTGCCAGTAGTATAGTCGGGACAGGGGCCGAGACCCAGTACTTC.

This clone occurred a few times. V gene TRBV4-2 combines with J gene TRBJ1-2; D is possibly TRBD1 (6 bases). Germline assignment: CDR1 LGHNA and CDR2 YNFKEQ. V lost 1 base to trimming and J lost 1 base, with 7 bases between them. The CDR3 is 14 amino acids. As DNA, the CDR3 is TGTGCCAGCAGCCAAGGGACAGTTAACTATGGCTACACCTTC. Its protein product is CASSQGTVNYGYTF.

This clone occurred a few times. The chain employs TRBV27 and TRBJ2-2; 9 positions match TRBD2. The CDR3 is 16 residues long. Germline lookup yields CDR1 MNHEY and CDR2 SMNVEV (reference sequence). The V segment lost 1 base and the J segment 4 bases; nucleotides outside the gene matches: 4. CDR3 nucleotides: TGTGCCAGCAGTTTATGGCGGGGGGGCCCCACCGGGGAGCTGTTTTTT. Protein product: CASSLWRGGPTGELFF.

The V call is TRBV7-6, the J call TRBJ1-1; 9 bases line up with TRBD1. Germline CDR1 SGHVS, CDR2 FNYEAQ. CDR3 length equals 12 residues. The ends lost 5 bases at V and 10 bases at J; junction bases unmatched: 5. The CDR3 DNA sequence: TGTGCCAGCAGCCGGACAGGGGAAACAGCTTTCTTT. This gives the protein CASSRTGETAFF.

This rearrangement joins TRBV4-1 to TRBJ1-1; D ambiguous. Germline-derived CDR1 and CDR2 are MGHRA and YSYEKL. The V and J ends lost 3 bases and 5 bases respectively, with 13 bases between them. The CDR3 is 14 amino acids. The CDR3 region has the DNA TGCGCCAGCAGCCAGCCCGGGAAGCTAACTGAAGCTTTCTTT. Encoded protein: CASSQPGKLTEAFF.

The genes are TRBV5-1 and TRBJ2-2; no reliable D call. Trimming took off 1 base at V and 5 bases at J, with 9 bases between the two ends. There are 14 residues in the CDR3. Per germline, CDR1 SGHRS and CDR2 YFSETQ. CDR3 in DNA: TGCGCCAGCAGCTTGTCAACAGAAACCGGGGAGCTGTTTTTT. This codes for CASSLSTETGELFF.

The V gene is TRBV9, the J gene TRBJ2-2; no clear D. Germline V gene lookup returns CDR1 SGDLS and CDR2 YYNGEE. This CDR3 has 14 amino acids. With 0 bases removed from V and 5 bases from J, the gap between germline ends came to 8 bases. The CDR3 is CASSVGQATGELFF. DNA for the CDR3: TGTGCCAGCAGCGTAGGGCAGGCTACCGGGGAGCTGTTTTTT.

The chain combines TRBV7-2 with TRBJ2-5; 13 bases fit TRBD2. The germline V gene encodes CDR1 SGHTA and CDR2 FQGNSA. J gave up 5 bases and V 5 bases, and 5 bases lay outside the gene matches. The CDR3 consists of 15 residues. The CDR3 DNA follows: TGTGCCAGCAGCGGCCAGGGACTAGCGGGGGAGACCCAGTACTTC. This sequence encodes CASSGQGLAGETQYF.

The rearrangement joins TRBV27 to TRBJ1-2; D might be TRBD1 (6 bases). The CDR3 sequence is 16 residues long. Trimming took off 2 bases at V and 5 bases at J, with 18 bases between the two ends. Germline values: CDR1 MNHEY, CDR2 SMNVEV (reference sequence). The DNA for the CDR3 is TGTGCCAGCAGTTTAAGCCGGGACACTGGGCCATATGGCTACACCTTC. Translated: CASSLSRDTGPYGYTF.

The table lists this clone with a few counts. V is TRBV7-3 and J is TRBJ1-2; D remains unclear. Germline CDR1 reads SGHTA; CDR2 reads FQGTGA. V was trimmed by 4 bases and J by 3 bases, leaving 6 bases between them. This CDR3 comprises 12 residues. The CDR3: CASSSAHYGYTF. DNA of the CDR3: TGTGCCAGCAGCTCGGCCCACTATGGCTACACCTTC. The whole variable domain, filled in from reference TRBV7-3 and TRBJ1-2, reads GAGVSQTPSNKVTEKGKYVELRCDPISGHTALYWYRQSLGQGPEFLIYFQGTGAADDSGLPNDRFFAVRPEGSVSTLKIQRTERGDSAVYLCASSSAHYGYTFGSGTRLTVV.

The rearrangement joins TRBV11-2 to TRBJ2-2, with D tentatively TRBD2 (5 bases). Germline V CDR1 and CDR2: SGHAT, FQNNGV. Trimming cost V 5 bases and J 5 bases, with 18 bases left between them. This CDR3 is built from 16 residues. In nucleotides, the CDR3 is TGTGCCAGCAGCATTTCACTGGGCCCGGGGACCGGGGAGCTGTTTTTT. Protein product: CASSISLGPGTGELFF.

This chain connects TRBV7-9 to TRBJ2-5; TRBD1 aligns across 8 bases. CDR3 size: 14 residues. CDR1 is SEHNR and CDR2 is FQNEAQ in the germline V gene (reference sequence). With V trimmed by 5 bases and J by 2 bases, 4 bases remained unmatched. In nucleotides, the CDR3 is TGTGCCAGCAGCACAGGACAGGGTCAAGAGACCCAGTACTTC. Protein: CASSTGQGQETQYF.

The chain combines TRBV19 with TRBJ1-5; D is uncertain. The CDR3 loop spans 14 amino acids. Per the germline V gene, CDR1 is LNHDA and CDR2 is SQIVND (reference sequence). V lost 2 bases and J 7 bases, leaving 12 bases between the germline ends. DNA for the CDR3: TGTGCCAGTAGTATAAGGATTGGAGGGCAGCCCCAGCATTTT. Translated: CASSIRIGGQPQHF.

CDR3 nucleotide sequence: TGTGCCAGCAGATGGGGACAGCATAGCAATCAGCCCCAGCATTTT. It yields the protein CASRWGQHSNQPQHF. The genes are TRBV28 and TRBJ1-5; 7 bases fit TRBD1. Germline lookup yields CDR1 MDHEN and CDR2 SYDVKM. This CDR3 region has 15 residues. With 6 bases clipped from V and 0 bases from J, the junction kept 5 bases outside the gene matches.

This clone appeared a single time. Written as DNA, the CDR3 is TGTGCCTGGAGTCCCGGACTAGCGGGTGCTAGAGGGACCCAGTACTTC. Translation gives CAWSPGLAGARGTQYF. The chain employs TRBV30 and TRBJ2-5; 11 nucleotides match TRBD2. Germline values: CDR1 GTSNPN, CDR2 SVGIG (reference sequence). J lost 7 bases, V lost 2 bases, and 12 bases had no gene match. The CDR3 totals 16 residues.

This clone was recorded only once. The chain carries TRBV5-1 and TRBJ1-1; D is possibly TRBD1 (5 bases). Germline values: CDR1 SGHRS, CDR2 YFSETQ. The ends were cut back, 2 bases at V and 5 bases at J, with 10 bases in the middle. The CDR3 spans 13 residues. CDR3 sequence (DNA): TGCGCCAGCAGCTTCCAGGGTCATACTGAAGCTTTCTTT. Its protein product is CASSFQGHTEAFF.

This clone has more than one count but fewer than ten. The chain uses TRBV15 and TRBJ2-7; the D gene is possibly TRBD2 (5 bases). Germline V gene sequence: CDR1 LNHNV, CDR2 YYDKDF (reference sequence). The V end was cut by 0 bases, the J end by 6 bases, with 9 bases between. The CDR3 contains 13 residues. Written as DNA, the CDR3 is TGTGCCACCAGCAGAGATTTAGAGGGCGAGCAGTACTTC. This translates into CATSRDLEGEQYF. Together with reference TRBV15 and TRBJ2-7, the CDR3 gives the full variable domain: DAMVIQNPRYQVTQFGKPVTLSCSQTLNHNVMYWYQQKSSQAPKLLFHYYDKDFNNEADTPDNFQSRRPNTSFCFLDIRSPGLGDTAMYLCATSRDLEGEQYFGPGTRLTVT.

The CDR3 nucleotides are TGTGCCAGCAGAGAGTACAGGGCTGGCTACACCTTC. Protein: CASREYRAGYTF. The V gene is TRBV5-8, the J gene TRBJ1-2; perhaps TRBD1 as D (6 bases). V dropped 5 bases and J dropped 7 bases, with 12 bases sitting between them. Per the germline V gene, CDR1 is SGHTS and CDR2 is YDEGEE. The CDR3 is 12 amino acids.

CDR3 bases: TGTGCCAGCTCCATAAGGCGGGGCAGCCTCACTGAAGCTTTCTTT. It codes for CASSIRRGSLTEAFF. This rearrangement joins TRBV6-1 to TRBJ1-1, with D perhaps TRBD1 (5 bases). With 8 bases removed from V and 4 bases from J, the gap between germline ends came to 20 bases. The CDR3 covers 15 residues. Germline V CDR1 and CDR2: MNHNS, SASEGT.

This clone appeared a single time. This chain connects TRBV19 to TRBJ2-3; no definite D call. Germline lookup yields CDR1 LNHDA and CDR2 SQIVND (reference sequence). The CDR3 contains 14 residues. Trimming shortened V by 5 bases and J by 0 bases, and 9 bases separated the two germline ends. The CDR3 DNA follows: TGTGCCAGTAGTGTAACGGACAGCACAGATACGCAGTATTTT. It is translated as CASSVTDSTDTQYF. Full variable domain (missing parts from reference TRBV19 and TRBJ2-3): DGGITQSPKYLFRKEGQNVTLSCEQNLNHDAMYWYRQDPGQGLRLIYYSQIVNDFQKGDIAEGYSVSREKKESFPLTVTSAQKNPTAFYLCASSVTDSTDTQYFGPGTRLTVL.

The sample holds a few counts of this clone. The chain recombines TRBV6-5 with TRBJ2-1; D gene ambiguous. Germline loops: CDR1 MNHEY, CDR2 SVGAGI. This CDR3 has 14 amino acids. Trimming pared 2 bases from V and 0 bases from J, leaving 5 bases between. The CDR3 loop is CASSYDSSYNEQFF. CDR3 DNA sequence: TGTGCCAGCAGTTACGATAGCTCCTACAATGAGCAGTTCTTC.